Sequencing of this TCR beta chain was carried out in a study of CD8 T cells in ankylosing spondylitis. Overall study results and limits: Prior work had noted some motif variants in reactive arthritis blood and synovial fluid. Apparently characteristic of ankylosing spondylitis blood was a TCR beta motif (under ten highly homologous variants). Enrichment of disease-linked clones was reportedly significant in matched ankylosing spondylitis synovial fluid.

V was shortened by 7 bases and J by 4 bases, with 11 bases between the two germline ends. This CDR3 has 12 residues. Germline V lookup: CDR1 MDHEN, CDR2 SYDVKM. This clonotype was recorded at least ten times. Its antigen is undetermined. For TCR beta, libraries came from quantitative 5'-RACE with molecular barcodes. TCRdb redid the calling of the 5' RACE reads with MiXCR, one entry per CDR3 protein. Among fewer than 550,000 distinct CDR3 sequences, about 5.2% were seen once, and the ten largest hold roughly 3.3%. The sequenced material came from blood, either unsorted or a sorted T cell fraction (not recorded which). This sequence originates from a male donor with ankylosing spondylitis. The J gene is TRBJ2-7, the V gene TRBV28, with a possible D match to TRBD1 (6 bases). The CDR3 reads CASTLQGYEQYF. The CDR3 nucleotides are TGTGCCAGCACCTTACAGGGTTACGAGCAGTACTTC.